This TCR beta chain was captured in a study of blood T cell repertoires in COVID-19. Study-level information: In each case, the material was cDNA or gDNA derived from T cells, B-cell-depleted T cells, or PBMCs.

Germline trimming cut 2 bases from V and 13 bases from J; bases unmatched to any gene: 4. Germline V lookup: CDR1 KGHSH, CDR2 LQKENI. CDR3 length: 12 residues. In the original analysis: How many nucleated cells were present was estimated from reference gene primer amplification. Assay: immunoSEQ multiplex PCR; the TCRdb copy retains only in-frame clones and omits some. The DNA gave D and trimming, while V, J and clone size come from that table. Counted here are around 240,000 clones, approximately 82% occurring once; the ten biggest clones make up 1.4%. The TCR comes from a woman between 40 and 50 years old who had recovered from COVID-19. V is TRBV18 and J is TRBJ1-5, with 8 nucleotides matching TRBD1. The sample taken for sequencing was peripheral blood. CDR3 DNA: TGTGCCAGCTCACCAACAGGGGGACGGCAGCATTTT. Translating gives CASSPTGGRQHF.